This is a list of T cell receptor beta chains from one sample in a study of blood T cell repertoires in COVID-19. Here immunoSEQ multiplex PCR was the method, and the copy in TCRdb shows in-frame clones only, minus some. The data contain over 300,000 clones, 65% to 90% of them seen just once; the ten biggest clones take up approximately 7.9%. The sequenced sample was peripheral blood. Source of these receptors: a human donor in a cohort sampled during active COVID-19. CDR3s include the opening cysteine and the closing phenylalanine or tryptophan. The D gene is left open where the match is weak. The size of a clone is reported for some rows only, either as once, few or many, or as a class for expanded clones.

>few|15|TRBJ1-2|NA|TRBV6-5
CASSRQDRANYGYTF
TGTGCCAGCAGCAGACAGGACAGAGCTAACTATGGCTACACCTTC
>NA|10|TRBJ2-7|NA|TRBV20-1
CSARDVEQYF
TGCAGTGCGAGAGACGTCGAGCAGTACTTC
>NA|12|TRBJ1-1|NA|TRBV12-3/TRBV12-4
CASNIQGNEAFF
TGTGCCAGCAATATACAGGGAAATGAAGCTTTCTTT
>NA|15|TRBJ2-7|NA|TRBV6-1
CASSEVGDSVYEQYF
TGTGCCAGCAGTGAAGTAGGGGACTCCGTCTACGAGCAGTACTTC
>NA|14|TRBJ2-2|NA|TRBV6-5
CATQLRRNTGELFF
TGTGCCACCCAGCTCCGGAGGAACACCGGGGAGCTGTTTTTT
>NA|14|TRBJ2-3|NA|TRBV9
CASSLSGNTDTQYF
TGTGCCAGCAGCCTTAGCGGCAACACAGATACGCAGTATTTT
>once|15|TRBJ2-2|NA|TRBV5-8
CASSWGTTISGELFF
TGTGCCAGCAGCTGGGGGACAACAATTTCCGGGGAGCTGTTTTTT
>once|15|TRBJ1-2|NA|TRBV4-1
CASSQDRTRNYGYTF
TGCGCCAGCAGCCAAGATCGAACGAGGAACTATGGCTACACCTTC
>once|14|TRBJ1-6|TRBD1|TRBV6-5
CASSRGQERSPLHF
TGTGCCAGCAGTAGGGGACAGGAACGTTCACCCCTCCACTTT
>NA|17|TRBJ1-4|NA|TRBV7-2
CASSLSGLGQTNEKLFF
TGTGCCAGCAGCTTAAGTGGCTTGGGACAAACTAATGAAAAACTGTTTTTT
>NA|13|TRBJ1-5|NA|TRBV30
CAWSAQGGQPQHF
TGTGCCTGGAGTGCCCAGGGCGGTCAGCCCCAGCATTTT
>NA|14|TRBJ2-7|NA|TRBV6-5
CASSPELERYEQYF
TGTGCCAGCAGTCCGGAATTGGAGAGGTACGAGCAGTACTTC
>NA|13|TRBJ1-1|TRBD1|TRBV30
CAWGRQGSPEAFF
TGTGCCTGGGGTAGACAGGGAAGTCCTGAAGCTTTCTTT
>NA|16|TRBJ1-5|NA|TRBV20-1
CSASGRGPYSNQPQHF
TGCAGTGCTAGTGGCAGGGGTCCTTACAGCAATCAGCCCCAGCATTTT
>once|12|TRBJ2-3|NA|TRBV7-2
CARSAAGDTQYF
TGTGCCAGATCGGCGGCGGGGGATACGCAGTATTTT
>NA|13|TRBJ2-7|TRBD1|TRBV5-1
CASSPGQGAEQYF
TGCGCCAGCAGTCCGGGACAGGGAGCCGAGCAGTACTTC
>NA|15|TRBJ1-1|NA|TRBV15
CATSRQRTVYTEAFF
TGTGCCACCAGCAGGCAAAGGACAGTCTACACTGAAGCTTTCTTT
>NA|14|TRBJ2-5|TRBD1|TRBV19
CASSWGQGRETQYF
TGTGCCAGTAGTTGGGGACAGGGTAGGGAGACCCAGTACTTC
>NA|13|TRBJ1-1|TRBD1|TRBV5-6
CASSSGTAQGAFF
TGTGCCAGCAGCTCAGGGACAGCCCAGGGGGCTTTCTTT
>NA|12|TRBJ2-7|NA|TRBV5-5
CASSLELYEQYF
TGTGCCAGCAGCCTGGAGCTCTACGAGCAGTACTTC
>NA|15|TRBJ2-1|TRBD2|TRBV9
CASSPRTSGGDEQFF
TGTGCCAGCAGCCCACGGACTAGCGGGGGAGATGAGCAGTTCTTC
>NA|15|TRBJ1-6|TRBD1|TRBV28
CASSHRGRYNSPLHF
TGTGCCAGCAGCCACAGGGGGCGGTATAATTCACCCCTCCACTTT
>NA|12|TRBJ1-6|NA|TRBV30
CAWSDQGSPLHF
TGTGCCTGGAGTGACCAGGGGTCACCCCTCCACTTT
>NA|15|TRBJ2-5|TRBD2|TRBV20-1
CSASDPGTSTETQYF
TGCAGTGCCAGTGATCCCGGGACTAGCACAGAGACCCAGTACTTC
>NA|16|TRBJ1-1|NA|TRBV5-5
CASSLKGLLQNTEAFF
TGTGCCAGCAGCTTGAAGGGACTACTGCAGAACACTGAAGCTTTCTTT
>NA|12|TRBJ2-4|NA|TRBV6-2/TRBV6-3
CASSYGAELQYF
TGTGCCAGCAGTTACGGGGCCGAGCTCCAGTACTTC
>NA|13|TRBJ1-1|NA|TRBV6-1
CASSELRNTEAFF
TGTGCCAGCAGTGAACTCAGGAACACTGAAGCTTTCTTT
>NA|14|TRBJ2-3|TRBD2|TRBV24-1
CATSEAGGTDTQYF
TGTGCCACCAGTGAGGCGGGGGGGACAGATACGCAGTATTTT
>few|15|TRBJ1-1|NA|TRBV6-5
CASSYGGARLAEAFF
TGTGCCAGCAGTTACGGGGGGGCGCGGTTAGCTGAAGCTTTCTTT
>once|12|TRBJ1-5|TRBD1|TRBV24-1
CATGTGSTPQHF
TGTGCCACCGGGACAGGGTCAACGCCCCAGCATTTT
>NA|14|TRBJ1-2|NA|TRBV6-1
CASSELQGAGGYTF
TGTGCCAGCAGTGAACTACAGGGTGCTGGTGGCTACACCTTC
>NA|14|TRBJ1-3|TRBD1|TRBV7-2
CASRPGGSGNTIYF
TGTGCCAGCAGGCCAGGGGGCTCAGGAAACACCATATATTTT
>few|12|TRBJ2-7|NA|TRBV20-1
CSASDTPYEQYF
TGCAGTGCTAGTGACACACCTTACGAGCAGTACTTC
>NA|14|TRBJ1-2|NA|TRBV6-5
CASRSSGGIYGYTF
TGTGCCAGCAGATCCAGTGGGGGGATCTATGGCTACACCTTC
>NA|16|TRBJ2-1|NA|TRBV4-2
CASSQDGQTRGGEQFF
TGTGCCAGCAGCCAAGATGGTCAGACTAGGGGAGGTGAGCAGTTCTTC
>NA|14|TRBJ1-1|TRBD1|TRBV7-9
CASSPQGGNTEAFF
TGTGCCAGCAGCCCGCAGGGGGGGAACACTGAAGCTTTCTTT
>NA|13|TRBJ2-7|NA|TRBV6-5
CASNINRGYEQYF
TGTGCCAGCAACATCAACCGGGGCTACGAGCAGTACTTC
>NA|15|TRBJ1-1|TRBD1|TRBV5-1
CASSSTGTGFAEAFF
TGCGCCAGCAGCTCGACCGGGACAGGGTTCGCTGAAGCTTTCTTT
>NA|16|TRBJ1-2|TRBD1|TRBV27
CASSLRTPGTGVGYTF
TGTGCCAGCAGTCTCAGAACCCCCGGGACAGGGGTAGGCTACACCTTC
>few|14|TRBJ1-5|NA|TRBV25-1
CASSGTQGNQPQHF
TGTGCCAGCAGTGGAACACAGGGAAATCAGCCCCAGCATTTT
>many|13|TRBJ2-3|NA|TRBV6-5
CAGEGGLTDTQYF
TGTGCAGGAGAGGGGGGGCTCACAGATACGCAGTATTTT
>once|15|TRBJ1-2|NA|TRBV23-1
CASSQCWAGVDGYTF
TGCGCCAGCAGTCAATGTTGGGCCGGGGTTGATGGCTACACCTTC
>NA|14|TRBJ2-1|TRBD1|TRBV4-2
CASSLLRGGGEQFF
TGTGCCAGCAGCCTCCTTAGAGGGGGCGGTGAGCAGTTCTTC
>NA|15|TRBJ2-1|TRBD2|TRBV15
CATVPSRGGYNEQFF
TGTGCCACCGTCCCGTCACGGGGGGGTTACAATGAGCAGTTCTTC
>NA|15|TRBJ2-7|TRBD1|TRBV5-1
CASSLVPGQGQGQYF
TGCGCCAGCAGCTTGGTCCCGGGACAGGGTCAGGGGCAGTACTTC
>NA|15|TRBJ2-6|NA|TRBV10-2
CASSPQGTGANVLTF
TGCGCCAGCAGCCCACAGGGAACCGGGGCCAACGTCCTGACTTTC